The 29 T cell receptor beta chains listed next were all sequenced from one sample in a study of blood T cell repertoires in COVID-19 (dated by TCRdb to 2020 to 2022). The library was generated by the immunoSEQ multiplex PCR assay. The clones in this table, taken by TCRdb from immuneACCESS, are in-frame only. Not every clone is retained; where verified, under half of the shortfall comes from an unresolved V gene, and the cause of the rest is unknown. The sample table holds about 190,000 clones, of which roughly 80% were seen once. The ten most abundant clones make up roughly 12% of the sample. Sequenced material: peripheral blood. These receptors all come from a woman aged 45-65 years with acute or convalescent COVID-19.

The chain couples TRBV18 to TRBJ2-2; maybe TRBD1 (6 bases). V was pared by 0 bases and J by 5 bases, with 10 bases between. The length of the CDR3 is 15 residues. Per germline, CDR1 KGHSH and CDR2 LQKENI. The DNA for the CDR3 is TGTGCCAGCTCACCACCTAACAGGGCAACCGGGGAGCTGTTTTTT. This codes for CASSPPNRATGELFF. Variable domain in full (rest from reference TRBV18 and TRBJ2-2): NAGVMQNPRHLVRRRGQEARLRCSPMKGHSHVYWYRQLPEEGLKFMVYLQKENIIDESGMPKERFSAEFPKEGPSILRIQQVVRGDSAAYFCASSPPNRATGELFFGEGSRLTVL.

The CDR3 loop is CASRLPSRKSYEQYF. The CDR3 DNA reads TGTGCAAGTCGCTTACCCTCGAGGAAGTCCTACGAGCAGTACTTC. V gene TRBV12-2 combines with J gene TRBJ2-7; TRBD2, as called in the table, went unchecked against the DNA. TRBV12-2 is a listed pseudogene. The CDR3 totals 15 residues.

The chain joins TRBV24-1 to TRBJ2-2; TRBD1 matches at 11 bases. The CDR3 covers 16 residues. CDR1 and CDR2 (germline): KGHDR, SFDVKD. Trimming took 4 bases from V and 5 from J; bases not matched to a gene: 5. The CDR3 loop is CATSDSGTGGTGELFF. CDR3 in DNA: TGTGCCACCAGTGACTCTGGGACAGGGGGGACCGGGGAGCTGTTTTTT.

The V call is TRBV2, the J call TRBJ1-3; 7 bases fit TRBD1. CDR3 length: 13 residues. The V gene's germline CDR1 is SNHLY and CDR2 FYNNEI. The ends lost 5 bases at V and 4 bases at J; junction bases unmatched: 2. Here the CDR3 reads CASSRQGGNTIYF. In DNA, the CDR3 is TGTGCCAGCAGTAGACAGGGAGGAAACACCATATATTTT.

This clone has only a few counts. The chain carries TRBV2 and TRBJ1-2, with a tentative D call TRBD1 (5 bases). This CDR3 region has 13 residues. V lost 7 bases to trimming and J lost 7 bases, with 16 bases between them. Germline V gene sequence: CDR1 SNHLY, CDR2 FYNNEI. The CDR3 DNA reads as TGTGCCAGCAATCACCGGGACTTAAGTGGCTACACCTTC. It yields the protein CASNHRDLSGYTF. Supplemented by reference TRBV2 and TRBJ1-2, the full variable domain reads EPEVTQTPSHQVTQMGQEVILRCVPISNHLYFYWYRQILGQKVEFLVSFYNNEISEKSEIFDDQFSVERPDGSNFTLKIRSTKLEDSAMYFCASNHRDLSGYTFGSGTRLTVV.

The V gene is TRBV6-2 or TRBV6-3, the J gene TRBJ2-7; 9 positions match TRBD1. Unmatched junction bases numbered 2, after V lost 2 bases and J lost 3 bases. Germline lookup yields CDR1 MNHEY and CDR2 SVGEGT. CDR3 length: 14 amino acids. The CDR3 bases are TGTGCCAGCAGTTACGGGGGACAGGGCTACGAGCAGTACTTC. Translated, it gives CASSYGGQGYEQYF.

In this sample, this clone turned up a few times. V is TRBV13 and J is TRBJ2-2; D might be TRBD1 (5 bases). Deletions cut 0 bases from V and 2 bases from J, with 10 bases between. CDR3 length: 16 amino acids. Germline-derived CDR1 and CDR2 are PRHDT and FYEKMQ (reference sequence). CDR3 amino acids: CASSLGLGANTGELFF. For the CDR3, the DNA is TGTGCCAGCAGCTTAGGGCTTGGGGCAAACACCGGGGAGCTGTTTTTT.

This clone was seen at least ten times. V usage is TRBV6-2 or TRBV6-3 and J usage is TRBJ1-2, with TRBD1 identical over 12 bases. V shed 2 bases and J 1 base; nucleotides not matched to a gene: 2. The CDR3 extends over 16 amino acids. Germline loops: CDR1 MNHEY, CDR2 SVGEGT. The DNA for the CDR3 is TGTGCCAGCAGTTACGGGACAGGGGGCAATAACTATGGCTACACCTTC. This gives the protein CASSYGTGGNNYGYTF.

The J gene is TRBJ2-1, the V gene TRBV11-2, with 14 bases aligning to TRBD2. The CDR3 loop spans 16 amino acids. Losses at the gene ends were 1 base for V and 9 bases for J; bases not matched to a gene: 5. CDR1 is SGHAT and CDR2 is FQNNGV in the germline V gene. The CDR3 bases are TGTGCCAGCAGCTTAGGGACTAGCGGGGGGAGGAGTGAGCAGTTCTTC. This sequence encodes CASSLGTSGGRSEQFF.

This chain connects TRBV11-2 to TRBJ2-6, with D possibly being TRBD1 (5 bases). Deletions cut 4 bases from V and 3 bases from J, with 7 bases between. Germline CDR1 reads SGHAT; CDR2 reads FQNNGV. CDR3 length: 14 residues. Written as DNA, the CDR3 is TGTGCCAGCAGCTCAGGGAATGGGGCCAACGTCCTGACTTTC. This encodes CASSSGNGANVLTF. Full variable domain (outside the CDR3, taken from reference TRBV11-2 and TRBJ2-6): EAGVAQSPRYKIIEKRQSVAFWCNPISGHATLYWYQQILGQGPKLLIQFQNNGVVDDSQLPKDRFSAERLKGVDSTLKIQPAKLEDSAVYLCASSSGNGANVLTFGAGSRLTVL.

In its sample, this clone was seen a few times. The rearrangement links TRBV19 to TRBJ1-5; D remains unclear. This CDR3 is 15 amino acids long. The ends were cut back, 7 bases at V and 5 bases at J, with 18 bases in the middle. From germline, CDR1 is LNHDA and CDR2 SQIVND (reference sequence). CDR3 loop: CASTLGRWAYQPQHF. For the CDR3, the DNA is TGTGCCAGTACGCTTGGTCGATGGGCCTATCAGCCCCAGCATTTT.

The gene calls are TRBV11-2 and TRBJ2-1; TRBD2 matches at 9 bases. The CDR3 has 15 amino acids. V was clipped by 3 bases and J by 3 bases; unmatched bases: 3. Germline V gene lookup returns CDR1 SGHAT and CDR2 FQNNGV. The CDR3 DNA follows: TGTGCCAGCAGCTTGGGGACTAGCCACTACAATGAGCAGTTCTTC. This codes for CASSLGTSHYNEQFF.

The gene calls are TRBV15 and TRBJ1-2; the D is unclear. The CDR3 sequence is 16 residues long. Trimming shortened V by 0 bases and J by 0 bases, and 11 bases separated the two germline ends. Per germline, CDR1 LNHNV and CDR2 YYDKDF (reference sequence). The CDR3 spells CATSREADPANYGYTF. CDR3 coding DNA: TGTGCCACCAGCAGAGAGGCTGATCCCGCTAACTATGGCTACACCTTC.

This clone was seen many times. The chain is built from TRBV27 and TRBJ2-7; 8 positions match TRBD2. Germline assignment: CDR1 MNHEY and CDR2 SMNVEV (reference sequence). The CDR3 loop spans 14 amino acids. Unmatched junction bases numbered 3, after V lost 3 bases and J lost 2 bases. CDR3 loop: CASSFGGAAYEQYF. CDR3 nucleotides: TGTGCCAGCAGTTTCGGGGGGGCGGCCTACGAGCAGTACTTC.

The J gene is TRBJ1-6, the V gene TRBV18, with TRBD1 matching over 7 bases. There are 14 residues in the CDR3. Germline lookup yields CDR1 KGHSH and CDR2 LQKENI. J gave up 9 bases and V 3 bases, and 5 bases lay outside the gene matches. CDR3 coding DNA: TGTGCCAGCTCACCCGACAGGGATGTTTCACCCCTCCACTTT. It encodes CASSPDRDVSPLHF.

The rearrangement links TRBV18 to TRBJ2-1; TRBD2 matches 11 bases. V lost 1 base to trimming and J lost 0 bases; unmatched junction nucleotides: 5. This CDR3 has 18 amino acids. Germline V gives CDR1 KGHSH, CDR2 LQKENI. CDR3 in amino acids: CASSPRLAGGTSYNEQFF. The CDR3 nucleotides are TGTGCCAGCTCACCACGGCTAGCGGGGGGAACCTCCTACAATGAGCAGTTCTTC.

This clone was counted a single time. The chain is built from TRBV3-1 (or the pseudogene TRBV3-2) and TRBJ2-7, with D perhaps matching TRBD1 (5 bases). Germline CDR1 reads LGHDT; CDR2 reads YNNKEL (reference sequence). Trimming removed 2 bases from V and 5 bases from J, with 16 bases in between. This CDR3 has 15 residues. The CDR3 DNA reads TGTGCCAGCAGCCAAAGCGCCAGGGAAGTCCACGAGCAGTACTTC. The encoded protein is CASSQSAREVHEQYF.

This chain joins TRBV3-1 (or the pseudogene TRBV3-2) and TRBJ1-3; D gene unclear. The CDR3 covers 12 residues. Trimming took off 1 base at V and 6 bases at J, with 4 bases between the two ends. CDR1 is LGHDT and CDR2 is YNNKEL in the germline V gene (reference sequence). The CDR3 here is CASSQVANTIYF. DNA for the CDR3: TGTGCCAGCAGCCAAGTGGCAAACACCATATATTTT.

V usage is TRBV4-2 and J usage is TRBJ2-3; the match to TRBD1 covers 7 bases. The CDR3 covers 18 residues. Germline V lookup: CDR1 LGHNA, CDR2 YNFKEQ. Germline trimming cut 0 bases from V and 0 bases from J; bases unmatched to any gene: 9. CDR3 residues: CASSQDGGQASSTDTQYF. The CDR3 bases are TGTGCCAGCAGCCAAGATGGAGGACAGGCGTCTAGCACAGATACGCAGTATTTT.

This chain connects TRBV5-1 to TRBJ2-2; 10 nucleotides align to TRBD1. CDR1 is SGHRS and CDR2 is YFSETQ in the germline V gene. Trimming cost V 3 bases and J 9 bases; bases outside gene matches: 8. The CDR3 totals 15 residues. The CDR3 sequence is CASSWNDRGLWELFF. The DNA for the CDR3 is TGCGCCAGCAGCTGGAACGACAGGGGGCTATGGGAGCTGTTTTTT.

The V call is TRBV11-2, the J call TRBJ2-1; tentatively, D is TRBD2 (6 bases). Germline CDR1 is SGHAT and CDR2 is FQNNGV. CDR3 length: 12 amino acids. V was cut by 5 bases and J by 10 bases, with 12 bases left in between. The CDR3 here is CASSLLAPEQFF. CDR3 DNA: TGTGCCAGCAGCCTACTAGCACCCGAGCAGTTCTTC.

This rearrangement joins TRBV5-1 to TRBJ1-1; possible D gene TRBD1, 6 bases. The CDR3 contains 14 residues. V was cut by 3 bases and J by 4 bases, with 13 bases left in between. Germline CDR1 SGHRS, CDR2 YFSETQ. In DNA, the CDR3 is TGCGCCAGCAGCTCGAGGACAGACCGCACTGAAGCTTTCTTT. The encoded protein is CASSSRTDRTEAFF.

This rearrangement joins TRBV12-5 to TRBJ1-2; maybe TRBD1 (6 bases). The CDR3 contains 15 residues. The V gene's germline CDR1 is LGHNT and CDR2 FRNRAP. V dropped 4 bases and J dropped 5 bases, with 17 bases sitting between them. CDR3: CASGWTDTGSYGYTF. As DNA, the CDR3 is TGTGCTAGTGGTTGGACGGACACAGGGTCGTATGGCTACACCTTC.

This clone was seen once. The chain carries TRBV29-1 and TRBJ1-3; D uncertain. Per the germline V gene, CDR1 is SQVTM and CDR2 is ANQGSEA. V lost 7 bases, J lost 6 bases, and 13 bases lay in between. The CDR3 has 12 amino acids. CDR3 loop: CSAKNSLNTIYF. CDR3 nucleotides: TGCAGCGCCAAAAACAGCTTAAACACCATATATTTT. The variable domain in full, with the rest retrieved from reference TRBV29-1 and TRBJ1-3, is SAVISQKPSRDICQRGTSLTIQCQVDSQVTMMFWYRQQPGQSLTLIATANQGSEATYESGFVIDKFPISRPNLTFSTLTVSNMSPEDSSIYLCSAKNSLNTIYFGEGSWLTVV.

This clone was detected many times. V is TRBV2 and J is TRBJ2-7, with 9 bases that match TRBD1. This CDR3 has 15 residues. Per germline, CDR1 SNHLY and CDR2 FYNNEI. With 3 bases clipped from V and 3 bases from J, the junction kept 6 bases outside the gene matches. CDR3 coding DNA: TGTGCCAGCAGTGACTCGGGACAGGGTTTCTACGAGCAGTACTTC. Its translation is CASSDSGQGFYEQYF. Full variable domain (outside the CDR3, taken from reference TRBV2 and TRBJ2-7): EPEVTQTPSHQVTQMGQEVILRCVPISNHLYFYWYRQILGQKVEFLVSFYNNEISEKSEIFDDQFSVERPDGSNFTLKIRSTKLEDSAMYFCASSDSGQGFYEQYFGPGTRLTVT.

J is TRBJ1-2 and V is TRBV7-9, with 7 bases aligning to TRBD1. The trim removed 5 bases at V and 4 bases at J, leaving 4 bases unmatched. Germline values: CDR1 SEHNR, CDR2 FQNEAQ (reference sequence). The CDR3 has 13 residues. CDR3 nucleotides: TGTGCCAGCAGCGACAGGGTGGGCTATGGCTACACCTTC. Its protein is CASSDRVGYGYTF.

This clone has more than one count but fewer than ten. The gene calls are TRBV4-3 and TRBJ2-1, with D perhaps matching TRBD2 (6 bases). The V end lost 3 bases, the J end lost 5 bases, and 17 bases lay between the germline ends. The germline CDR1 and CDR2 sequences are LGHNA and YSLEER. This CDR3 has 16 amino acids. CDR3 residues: CASSQNGGFMDNEQFF. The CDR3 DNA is TGCGCCAGCAGCCAGAACGGAGGGTTTATGGACAATGAGCAGTTCTTC.

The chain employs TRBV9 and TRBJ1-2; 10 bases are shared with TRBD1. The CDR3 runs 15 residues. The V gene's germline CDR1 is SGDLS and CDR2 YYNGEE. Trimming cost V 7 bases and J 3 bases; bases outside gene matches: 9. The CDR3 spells CASGVGDRGHYGYTF. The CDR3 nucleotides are TGTGCCAGCGGGGTCGGGGACAGGGGCCACTATGGCTACACCTTC.

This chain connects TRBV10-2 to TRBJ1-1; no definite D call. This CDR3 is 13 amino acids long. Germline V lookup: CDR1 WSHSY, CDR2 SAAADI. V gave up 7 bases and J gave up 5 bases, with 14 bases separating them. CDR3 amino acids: CASIPGPGTEAFF. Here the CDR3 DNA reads TGCGCCAGCATCCCGGGTCCGGGGACTGAAGCTTTCTTT.